This passage covers 22 T cell receptor beta chains from one sample sequenced in a study. The sorted Tregs were CD4+CD25+CD127-/low cells. TCRdb reanalysed the 5' RACE reads using MiXCR and keeps one entry per CDR3 protein. Found here are approximately 60,000 distinct CDR3 sequences, about a fifth of them singletons; the top ten hold 2.5% to 4%. Sequenced: tumor-infiltrating Tregs sorted from the breast tumor. These receptors all come from a female donor with breast cancer.

The V call is TRBV5-5, the J call TRBJ1-6, with 8 positions matching TRBD1. The V segment lost 3 bases and the J segment 8 bases; nucleotides outside the gene matches: 7. The CDR3 contains 15 residues. Germline assignment: CDR1 SGHKS and CDR2 YYEKEE (reference sequence). The CDR3 is CASSWTGQWDSPLHF. The DNA for the CDR3 is TGTGCCAGCAGCTGGACAGGGCAATGGGATTCACCCCTCCACTTT.

The chain uses TRBV6-6 and TRBJ2-2, with D perhaps given as TRBD1 or TRBD2 (5 bases each). The CDR3 is 14 amino acids. Trimming pared 8 bases from V and 4 bases from J, leaving 14 bases between. CDR1 MNHNY and CDR2 SVGAGI come from the germline V gene (reference sequence). The CDR3 loop reads CASCPGTFTGELFF. The CDR3 DNA reads TGTGCCAGCTGCCCCGGGACCTTCACCGGGGAGCTGTTTTTT.

The rearrangement joins TRBV20-1 to TRBJ2-1; 8 positions agree with TRBD2. V shed 4 bases and J 0 bases; nucleotides not matched to a gene: 8. CDR3 size: 16 residues. The germline CDR1 and CDR2 sequences are DFQATT and SNEGSKA (reference sequence). CDR3 DNA: TGCAGTGCTACTCAGACTAGCGCTAGCTCCTACAATGAGCAGTTCTTC. It is translated as CSATQTSASSYNEQFF.

In this sample, this clonotype turned up a few times. V and J are TRBV28 and TRBJ2-5; D is perhaps TRBD2 (5 bases). CDR3 length: 13 residues. Trimming removed 4 bases at V and 3 bases at J, with 9 bases between. The germline V gene has CDR1 MDHEN and CDR2 SYDVKM. The CDR3 nucleotides read TGTGCCAGCAGTTCCGTCGGGAAAGAGACCCAGTACTTC. Encoded protein: CASSSVGKETQYF. The full variable domain, with the rest looked up from reference TRBV28 and TRBJ2-5, is DVKVTQSSRYLVKRTGEKVFLECVQDMDHENMFWYRQDPGLGLRLIYFSYDVKMKEKGDIPEGYSVSREKKERFSLILESASTNQTSMYLCASSSVGKETQYFGPGTRLLVL.

The chain recombines TRBV28 with TRBJ2-6; the D gene is possibly TRBD1 (8 bases). This CDR3 is 20 amino acids long. Trimming left V 5 bases short and J 4 bases short, with 27 bases between. The germline gives CDR1 MDHEN, CDR2 SYDVKM. The CDR3 sequence: CASSLRGGGRGLSGANVLTF. CDR3 bases: TGTGCCAGCAGTCTCCGCGGCGGGGGCAGGGGGCTGAGCGGGGCCAACGTCCTGACTTTC.

This clonotype was counted only a few times. The chain carries TRBV14 and TRBJ1-6, with unresolved D. The length of the CDR3 is 14 residues. Trimming shortened V by 4 bases and J by 7 bases, and 11 bases separated the two germline ends. The V gene's germline CDR1 is SGHDN and CDR2 FVKESK. The CDR3: CASSPLTENSPLHF. CDR3 DNA sequence: TGTGCCAGCAGCCCATTGACCGAGAATTCACCCCTCCACTTT.

The chain links TRBV5-1 to TRBJ2-5; 13 bases match TRBD2. The CDR3 is made up of 18 amino acids. The germline CDR1 and CDR2 sequences are SGHRS and YFSETQ. V shed 4 bases and J 2 bases; nucleotides not matched to a gene: 11. The CDR3 region has the DNA TGCGCCAGCAGCGCGGTCCCGGGACTAGCGGGGACACAAGAGACCCAGTACTTC. It is translated as CASSAVPGLAGTQETQYF. The full variable domain, its missing parts supplied by reference TRBV5-1 and TRBJ2-5, is KAGVTQTPRYLIKTRGQQVTLSCSPISGHRSVSWYQQTPGQGLQFLFEYFSETQRNKGNFPGRFSGRQFSNSRSEMNVSTLELGDSALYLCASSAVPGLAGTQETQYFGPGTRLLVL.

This clonotype showed up many times. The chain recombines TRBV6-4 with TRBJ2-1; possibly TRBD1 or TRBD2 for D (5 bases each). Germline V gene sequence: CDR1 MRHNA, CDR2 SNTAGT. This CDR3 has 15 amino acids. V was trimmed by 8 bases and J by 4 bases, leaving 18 bases between them. CDR3 in DNA: TGTGCCAGCGCCCGAACAGGAGAGGGGTACAATGAGCAGTTCTTC. It encodes CASARTGEGYNEQFF.

This clonotype has a count of ten or more. The DNA of the CDR3 is TGCAGTGCTAGAGAGGGATGGAGAGACCATAACTATGGCTACACCTTC. It specifies CSAREGWRDHNYGYTF. The genes are TRBV20-1 and TRBJ1-2; D gene uncertain. The CDR3 spans 16 residues. Trimming left V 0 bases short and J 1 base short, with 15 bases between. From germline, CDR1 is DFQATT and CDR2 SNEGSKA (reference sequence).

This clonotype has more than one count but fewer than ten. The J gene is TRBJ2-3, the V gene TRBV5-1; 13 positions match TRBD2. The ends lost 4 bases at V and 3 bases at J; junction bases unmatched: 5. Germline CDR1 is SGHRS and CDR2 is YFSETQ. The CDR3 covers 16 residues. The CDR3 here is CASSPGLAGRTDTQYF. The CDR3 DNA follows: TGCGCCAGCAGCCCGGGACTAGCGGGAAGAACAGATACGCAGTATTTT.

A few counts support this clonotype. The chain links TRBV2 to TRBJ2-3, with TRBD2 identical over 9 bases. The germline gives CDR1 SNHLY, CDR2 FYNNEI. The CDR3 covers 15 residues. Trimming removed 7 bases from V and 3 bases from J; junction bases left unmatched: 8. The CDR3 spells CASKARRGGTDTQYF. CDR3 DNA: TGTGCCAGCAAGGCACGGCGGGGGGGAACAGATACGCAGTATTTT.

The chain employs TRBV15 and TRBJ2-1; D gene uncertain. V lost 0 bases and J lost 6, with 6 bases in between. CDR3 length equals 13 residues. In germline, CDR1 is LNHNV, CDR2 YYDKDF (reference sequence). The chain's CDR3 is CATSRDYPNEQFF. CDR3 sequence (DNA): TGTGCCACCAGCAGAGATTACCCCAATGAGCAGTTCTTC. The full variable domain, in which reference TRBV15 and TRBJ2-1 provide the parts outside the CDR3, is DAMVIQNPRYQVTQFGKPVTLSCSQTLNHNVMYWYQQKSSQAPKLLFHYYDKDFNNEADTPDNFQSRRPNTSFCFLDIRSPGLGDTAMYLCATSRDYPNEQFFGPGTRLTVL.

The chain employs TRBV4-1 and TRBJ2-1; 7 bases align to TRBD1. Germline CDR1 MGHRA, CDR2 YSYEKL. This CDR3 spans 15 amino acids. Trimming removed 8 bases from V and 10 bases from J; junction bases left unmatched: 17. CDR3 amino acids: CASRAIDRESREQFF. The CDR3 DNA reads as TGCGCCAGCCGAGCCATCGACAGGGAGTCTCGGGAGCAGTTCTTC.

V usage is TRBV4-2 and J usage is TRBJ2-7; maybe TRBD2 (5 bases). Trimming removed 3 bases from V and 2 bases from J, with 14 bases in between. The CDR3 runs 15 residues. The germline CDR1 and CDR2 sequences are LGHNA and YNFKEQ. The CDR3 DNA follows: TGTGCCAGCAGCCATTCTGGGCCCGGGGCCTACGAGCAGTACTTC. Protein product: CASSHSGPGAYEQYF.

The rearrangement uses TRBV18 and TRBJ2-3, with D perhaps TRBD1 (6 bases). The germline CDR1 and CDR2 sequences are KGHSH and LQKENI. V was trimmed by 3 bases and J by 5 bases, leaving 18 bases between them. The CDR3 spans 16 residues. The CDR3 loop is CASSPSAGVKGDTQYF. The DNA of the CDR3 is TGTGCCAGCTCACCGTCGGCAGGGGTTAAGGGAGATACGCAGTATTTT.

This clonotype came up many times. This chain links TRBV7-9 with TRBJ2-4; 11 positions match TRBD1. The CDR3 totals 13 residues. Germline values: CDR1 SEHNR, CDR2 FQNEAQ (reference sequence). The J segment lost 7 bases and the V segment lost 5 bases, leaving 1 base of the junction unmatched. CDR3 DNA: TGTGCCAGCAGCGGACAGGGGGCGAACATTCAGTACTTC. Translation: CASSGQGANIQYF.

The chain carries TRBV9 and TRBJ1-3; D is perhaps TRBD1 (6 bases). The V gene's germline CDR1 is SGDLS and CDR2 YYNGEE. Deletions cut 4 bases from V and 4 bases from J, with 9 bases between. There are 13 residues in the CDR3. Here the CDR3 reads CASSTGQGNTIYF. Here the CDR3 DNA reads TGTGCCAGCAGCACCGGACAGGGAAACACCATATATTTT. Full variable domain (rest looked up from reference TRBV9 and TRBJ1-3): DSGVTQTPKHLITATGQRVTLRCSPRSGDLSVYWYQQSLDQGLQFLIQYYNGEERAKGNILERFSAQQFPDLHSELNLSSLELGDSALYFCASSTGQGNTIYFGEGSWLTVV.

The gene calls are TRBV7-8 and TRBJ2-2; 9 positions agree with TRBD2. V was clipped by 0 bases and J by 3 bases; unmatched bases: 11. Germline CDR1 and CDR2: SGHVS and FQNEAQ. This CDR3 spans 19 amino acids. The CDR3: CASSLARVAGVRDTGELFF. The DNA of the CDR3 is TGTGCCAGCAGCTTAGCGAGGGTAGCGGGAGTCCGGGACACCGGGGAGCTGTTTTTT.

On this clonotype itself: The missing conserved phenylalanine or tryptophan at the end of this CDR3 makes a read error likely. The genes are TRBV5-1 and TRBJ1-4, with a tentative D call TRBD1 (5 bases). Germline CDR1 is SGHRS and CDR2 is YFSETQ. The CDR3 runs to 15 residues. V lost 2 bases and J lost 5, with 13 bases in between. The CDR3 DNA is TGCGCCAGCAGCTTTAAACGGGGGGTAAATGAAAAACTGTTTTCT. Its translation: CASSFKRGVNEKLFS.

In its sample, this clonotype was seen many times. The genes are TRBV6-5 and TRBJ1-1, with TRBD1 matching over 7 bases. In germline, CDR1 is MNHEY, CDR2 SVGAGI. The CDR3 covers 14 residues. The V gene end was trimmed by 6 bases and the J gene end by 4 bases; junction bases not matched to a gene: 8. This CDR3 is CASRNRGLSTEAFF. CDR3 nucleotides: TGTGCCAGCAGGAACAGGGGCCTTAGCACTGAAGCTTTCTTT.

Comment on this clonotype: Its ends do not fully match the called genes, so a read error is possible. The V call is TRBV25-1, the J call TRBJ1-6; D ambiguous. This CDR3 has 16 amino acids. From germline, CDR1 is MGHDK and CDR2 SYGVNS. DNA for the CDR3: TGTGCCAGCGGTGAAGATTTCGGGAAGAATAATTCACCCCTCCACTTT. Protein product: CASGEDFGKNNSPLHF.

This chain joins TRBV6-1 and TRBJ2-6; D perhaps matches TRBD2 (6 bases). The CDR3 is 16 amino acids. Per germline, CDR1 MNHNS and CDR2 SASEGT. V gave up 4 bases and J gave up 4 bases, with 14 bases separating them. CDR3 sequence: CASSALAGTGANVLTF. The CDR3 DNA reads TGTGCCAGCAGTGCCCTCGCGGGGACCGGGGCCAACGTCCTGACTTTC.